The clone carrying this TCR beta chain was observed at least ten times. This entry comes from a study of T-cell reconstitution after alpha-beta-depleted transplantation in children. The authors prepared the TCRbeta library with unique molecular identifiers. Each CDR3 protein is one row after TCRdb ran MiXCR on the PCR reads. The profile shows about 580,000 distinct CDR3 sequences, 23% of them singletons. This CDR3 has 15 amino acids. V dropped 1 base and J dropped 4 bases, with 11 bases sitting between them. The TCR was taken from a boy in the first two years of life who had a stem cell transplant for acute myeloid leukemia, so the T cells may come from the graft donor. This chain links TRBV12-3 or TRBV12-4 with TRBJ2-1; either TRBD1 or TRBD2 may supply D (6 bases each). Sample: PBMCs, mostly from graft donor cells, taken 360 days after TCRalphabeta/CD19-depleted stem cell transplant. CDR3 DNA: TGTGCCAGCAGTTTAGGGGGGGCTTGGTACAATGAGCAGTTCTTC. The encoded protein is CASSLGGAWYNEQFF.